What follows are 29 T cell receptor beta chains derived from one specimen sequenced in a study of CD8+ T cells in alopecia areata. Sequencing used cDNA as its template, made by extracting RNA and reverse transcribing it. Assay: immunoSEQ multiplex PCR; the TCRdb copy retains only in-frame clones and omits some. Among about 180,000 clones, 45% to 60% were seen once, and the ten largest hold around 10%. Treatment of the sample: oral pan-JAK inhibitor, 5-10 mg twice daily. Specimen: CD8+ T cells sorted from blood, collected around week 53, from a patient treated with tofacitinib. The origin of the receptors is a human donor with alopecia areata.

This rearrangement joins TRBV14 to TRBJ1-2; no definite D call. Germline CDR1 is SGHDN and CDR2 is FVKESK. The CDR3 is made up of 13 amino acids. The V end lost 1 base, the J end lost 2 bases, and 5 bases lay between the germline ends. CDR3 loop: CASSQAQNYGYTF. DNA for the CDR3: TGTGCCAGCAGCCAAGCACAGAACTATGGCTACACCTTC. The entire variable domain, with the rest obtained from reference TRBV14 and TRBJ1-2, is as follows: EAGVTQFPSHSVIEKGQTVTLRCDPISGHDNLYWYRRVMGKEIKFLLHFVKESKQDESGMPNNRFLAERTGGTYSTLKVQPAELEDSGVYFCASSQAQNYGYTFGSGTRLTVV.

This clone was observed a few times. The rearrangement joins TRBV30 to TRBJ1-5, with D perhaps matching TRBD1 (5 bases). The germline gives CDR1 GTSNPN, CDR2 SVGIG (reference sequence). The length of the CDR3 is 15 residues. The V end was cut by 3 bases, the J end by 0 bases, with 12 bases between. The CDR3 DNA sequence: TGTGCCTGGAGCATGGGGGGGATTAGCAATCAGCCCCAGCATTTT. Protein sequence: CAWSMGGISNQPQHF. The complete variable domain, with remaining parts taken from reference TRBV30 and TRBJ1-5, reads SQTIHQWPATLVQPVGSPLSLECTVEGTSNPNLYWYRQAAGRGLQLLFYSVGIGQISSEVPQNLSASRPQDRQFILSSKKLLLSDSGFYLCAWSMGGISNQPQHFGDGTRLSIL.

CDR3 in amino acids: CASARDSSYEQYF. CDR3 DNA: TGCGCCAGCGCACGAGACAGCTCCTACGAGCAGTACTTC. The chain combines TRBV5-1 with TRBJ2-7; a possible D gene is TRBD1 (5 bases). This CDR3 has 13 residues. Germline V gene sequence: CDR1 SGHRS, CDR2 YFSETQ. The V end lost 7 bases, the J end lost 0 bases, and 11 bases lay between the germline ends.

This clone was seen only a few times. The DNA for the CDR3 is TGTGCCAGCAGTGTCCCCAGGGACACCGGGGAGCTGTTTTTT. Translation: CASSVPRDTGELFF. V usage is TRBV2 and J usage is TRBJ2-2, with D possibly TRBD1 on 5 matching bases. With 4 bases removed from V and 3 bases from J, the gap between germline ends came to 9 bases. This CDR3 is 14 amino acids long. Looked up from germline, CDR1 is SNHLY and CDR2 is FYNNEI.

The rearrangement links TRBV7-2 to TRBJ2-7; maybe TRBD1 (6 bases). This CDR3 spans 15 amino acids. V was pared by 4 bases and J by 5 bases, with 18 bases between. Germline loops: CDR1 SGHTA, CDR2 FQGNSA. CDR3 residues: CASSSETGPRDEQYF. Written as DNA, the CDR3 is TGTGCCAGCAGCTCCGAGACAGGCCCCAGGGACGAGCAGTACTTC. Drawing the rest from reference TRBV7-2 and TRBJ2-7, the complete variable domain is GAGVSQSPSNKVTEKGKDVELRCDPISGHTALYWYRQSLGQGLEFLIYFQGNSAPDKSGLPSDRFSAERTGGSVSTLTIQRTQQEDSAVYLCASSSETGPRDEQYFGPGTRLTVT.

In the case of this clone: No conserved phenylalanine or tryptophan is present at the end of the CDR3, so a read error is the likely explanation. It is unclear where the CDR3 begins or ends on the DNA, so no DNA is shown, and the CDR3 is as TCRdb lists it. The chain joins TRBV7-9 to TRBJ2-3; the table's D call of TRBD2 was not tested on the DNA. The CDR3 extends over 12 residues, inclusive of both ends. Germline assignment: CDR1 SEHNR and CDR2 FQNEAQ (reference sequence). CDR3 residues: CASSLAGAGTRN.

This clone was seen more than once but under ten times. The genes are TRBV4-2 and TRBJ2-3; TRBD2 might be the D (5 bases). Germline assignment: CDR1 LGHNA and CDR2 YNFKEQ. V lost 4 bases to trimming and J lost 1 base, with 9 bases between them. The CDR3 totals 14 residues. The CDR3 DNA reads TGTGCCAGCAGCCCCAAGGGAGGCACAGATACGCAGTATTTT. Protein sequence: CASSPKGGTDTQYF.

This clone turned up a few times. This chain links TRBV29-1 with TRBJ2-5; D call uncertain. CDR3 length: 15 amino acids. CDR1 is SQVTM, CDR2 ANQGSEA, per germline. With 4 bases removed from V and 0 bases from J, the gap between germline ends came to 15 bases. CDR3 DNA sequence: TGCAGCGTTGGCAGCACTACCGAGTACCAAGAGACCCAGTACTTC. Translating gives CSVGSTTEYQETQYF.

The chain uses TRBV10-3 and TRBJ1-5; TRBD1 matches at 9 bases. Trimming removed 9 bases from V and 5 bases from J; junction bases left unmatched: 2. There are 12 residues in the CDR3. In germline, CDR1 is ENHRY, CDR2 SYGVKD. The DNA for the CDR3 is TGTGCCATACGGACAGGGGATCAGCCCCAGCATTTT. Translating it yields CAIRTGDQPQHF.

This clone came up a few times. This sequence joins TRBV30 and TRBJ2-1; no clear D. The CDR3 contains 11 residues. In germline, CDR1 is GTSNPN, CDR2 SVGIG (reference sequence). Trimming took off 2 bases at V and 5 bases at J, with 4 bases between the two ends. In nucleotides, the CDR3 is TGTGCCTGGAGTTCCAACAATGAGCAGTTCTTC. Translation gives CAWSSNNEQFF.

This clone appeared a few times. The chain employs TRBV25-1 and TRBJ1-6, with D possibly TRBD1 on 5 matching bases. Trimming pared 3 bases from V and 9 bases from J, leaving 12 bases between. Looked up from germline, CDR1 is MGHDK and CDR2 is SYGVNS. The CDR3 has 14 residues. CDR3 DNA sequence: TGTGCCAGCAGTGACCGAGGGGCGAGTTCACCCCTCCACTTT. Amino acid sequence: CASSDRGASSPLHF.

The CDR3 is CAWSVALDREETQYF. DNA for the CDR3: TGTGCCTGGAGTGTAGCCCTCGACAGGGAAGAGACCCAGTACTTC. V is TRBV30 and J is TRBJ2-5; 7 nucleotides match TRBD1. The CDR3 runs to 15 residues. The V segment lost 0 bases and the J segment 3 bases; nucleotides outside the gene matches: 7. Germline CDR1 is GTSNPN and CDR2 is SVGIG (reference sequence).

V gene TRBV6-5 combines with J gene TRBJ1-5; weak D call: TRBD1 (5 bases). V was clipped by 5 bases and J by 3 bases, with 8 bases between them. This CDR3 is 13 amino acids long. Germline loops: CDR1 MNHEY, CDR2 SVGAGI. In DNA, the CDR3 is TGTGCCAGCAGTAGGGGTAACAATCAGCCCCAGCATTTT. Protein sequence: CASSRGNNQPQHF.

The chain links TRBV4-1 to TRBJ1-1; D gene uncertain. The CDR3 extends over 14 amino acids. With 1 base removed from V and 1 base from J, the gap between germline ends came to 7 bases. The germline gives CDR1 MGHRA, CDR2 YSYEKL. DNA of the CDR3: TGCGCCAGCAGCCAAGGACTGCCGAACACTGAAGCTTTCTTT. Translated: CASSQGLPNTEAFF.

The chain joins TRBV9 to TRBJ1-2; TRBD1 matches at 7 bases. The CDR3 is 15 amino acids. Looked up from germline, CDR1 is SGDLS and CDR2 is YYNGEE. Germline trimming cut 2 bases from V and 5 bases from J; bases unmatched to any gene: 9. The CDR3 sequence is CASSVGGQTFYGYTF. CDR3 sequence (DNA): TGTGCCAGCAGCGTCGGGGGACAGACGTTTTATGGCTACACCTTC.

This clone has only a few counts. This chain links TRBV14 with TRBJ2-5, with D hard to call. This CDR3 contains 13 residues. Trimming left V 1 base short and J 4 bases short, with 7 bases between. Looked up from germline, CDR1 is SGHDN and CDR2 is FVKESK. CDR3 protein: CASSQAVRETQYF. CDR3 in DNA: TGTGCCAGCAGCCAAGCGGTGAGAGAGACCCAGTACTTC.

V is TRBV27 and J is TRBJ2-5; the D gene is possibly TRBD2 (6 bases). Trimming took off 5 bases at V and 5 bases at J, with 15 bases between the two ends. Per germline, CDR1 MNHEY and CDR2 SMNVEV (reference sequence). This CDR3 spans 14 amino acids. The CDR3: CASSPSEGGETQYF. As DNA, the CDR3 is TGTGCCAGCAGTCCCTCCGAGGGAGGCGAGACCCAGTACTTC.

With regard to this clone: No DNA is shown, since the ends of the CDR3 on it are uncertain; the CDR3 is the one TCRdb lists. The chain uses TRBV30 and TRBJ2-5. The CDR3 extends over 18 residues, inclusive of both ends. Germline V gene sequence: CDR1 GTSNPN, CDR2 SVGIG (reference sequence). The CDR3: CAWSQPVPANLVEETQYF.

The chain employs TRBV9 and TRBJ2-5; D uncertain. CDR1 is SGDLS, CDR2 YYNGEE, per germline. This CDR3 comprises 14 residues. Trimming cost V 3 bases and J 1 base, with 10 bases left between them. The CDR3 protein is CASSGGRPQETQYF. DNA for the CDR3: TGTGCCAGCAGCGGAGGACGTCCCCAAGAGACCCAGTACTTC.

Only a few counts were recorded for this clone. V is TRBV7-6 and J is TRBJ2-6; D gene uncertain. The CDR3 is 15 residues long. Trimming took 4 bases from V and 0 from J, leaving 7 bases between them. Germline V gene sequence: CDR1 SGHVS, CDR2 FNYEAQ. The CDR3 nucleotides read TGTGCCAGCAGCTCACAGCTCTCTGGGGCCAACGTCCTGACTTTC. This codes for CASSSQLSGANVLTF.

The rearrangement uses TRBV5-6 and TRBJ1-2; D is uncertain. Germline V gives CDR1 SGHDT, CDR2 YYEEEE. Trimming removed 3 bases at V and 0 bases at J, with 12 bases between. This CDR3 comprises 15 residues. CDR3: CASSSFGPSNYGYTF. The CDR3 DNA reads TGTGCCAGCAGCTCTTTTGGGCCCTCTAACTATGGCTACACCTTC. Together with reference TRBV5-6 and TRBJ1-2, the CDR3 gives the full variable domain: DAGVTQSPTHLIKTRGQQVTLRCSPKSGHDTVSWYQQALGQGPQFIFQYYEEEERQRGNFPDRFSGHQFPNYSSELNVNALLLGDSALYLCASSSFGPSNYGYTFGSGTRLTVV.

The CDR3 bases are TGTGCCATCAGTGAGTCGGGGGACATGGAGACCCAGTACTTC. Translated, it gives CAISESGDMETQYF. The J gene is TRBJ2-5, the V gene TRBV10-3, with D perhaps TRBD1 (6 bases). Germline values: CDR1 ENHRY, CDR2 SYGVKD. Between the trimmed V and J ends, which lost 0 bases and 5 bases, there was a span of 10 bases. This CDR3 is built from 14 residues.

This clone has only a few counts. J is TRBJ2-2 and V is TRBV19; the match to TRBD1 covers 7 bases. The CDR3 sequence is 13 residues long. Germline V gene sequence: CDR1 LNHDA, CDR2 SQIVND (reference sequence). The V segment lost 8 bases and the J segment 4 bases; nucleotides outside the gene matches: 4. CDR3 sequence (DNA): TGTGCCAGTTTATACAGGGGCACCGGGGAGCTGTTTTTT. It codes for CASLYRGTGELFF.

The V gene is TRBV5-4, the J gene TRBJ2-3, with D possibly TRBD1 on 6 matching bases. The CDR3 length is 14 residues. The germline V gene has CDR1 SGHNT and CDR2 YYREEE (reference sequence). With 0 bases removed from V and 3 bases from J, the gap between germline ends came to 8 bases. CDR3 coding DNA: TGTGCCAGCAGCTTGGATACAGGGACAGATACGCAGTATTTT. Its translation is CASSLDTGTDTQYF.

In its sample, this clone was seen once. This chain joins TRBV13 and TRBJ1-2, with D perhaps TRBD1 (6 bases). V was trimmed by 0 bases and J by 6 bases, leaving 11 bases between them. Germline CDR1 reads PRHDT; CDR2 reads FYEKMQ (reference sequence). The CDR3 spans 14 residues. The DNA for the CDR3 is TGTGCCAGCAGCTTAGGGAGGGGGAGTGATGGCTACACCTTC. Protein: CASSLGRGSDGYTF.

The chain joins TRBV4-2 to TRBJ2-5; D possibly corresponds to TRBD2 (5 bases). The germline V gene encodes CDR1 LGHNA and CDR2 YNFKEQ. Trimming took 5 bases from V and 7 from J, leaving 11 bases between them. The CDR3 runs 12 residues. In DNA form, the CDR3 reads TGTGCCAGCAGCTCGGGGATAGGGACCCAGTACTTC. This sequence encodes CASSSGIGTQYF.

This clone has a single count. The CDR3 DNA reads as TGTGCCAGCACATCTGGGGCCAACGTCCTGACTTTC. It translates to CASTSGANVLTF. The genes are TRBV25-1 and TRBJ2-6; D call uncertain. Germline values: CDR1 MGHDK, CDR2 SYGVNS. V lost 7 bases and J 1 base, leaving 2 bases between the germline ends. The CDR3 extends over 12 amino acids.

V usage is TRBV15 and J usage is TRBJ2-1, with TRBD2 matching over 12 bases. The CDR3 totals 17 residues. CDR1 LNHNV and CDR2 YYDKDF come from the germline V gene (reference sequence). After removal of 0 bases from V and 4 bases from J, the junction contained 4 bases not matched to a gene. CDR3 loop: CATSRESTSGGYNEQFF. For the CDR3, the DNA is TGTGCCACCAGCAGAGAATCGACTAGCGGGGGTTACAATGAGCAGTTCTTC.

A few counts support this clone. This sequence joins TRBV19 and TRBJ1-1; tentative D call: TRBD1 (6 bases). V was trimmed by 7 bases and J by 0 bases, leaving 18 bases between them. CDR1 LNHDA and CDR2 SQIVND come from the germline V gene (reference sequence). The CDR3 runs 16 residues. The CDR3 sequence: CASIGSGGRMNTEAFF. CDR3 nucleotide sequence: TGTGCCAGTATCGGCTCCGGGGGGCGGATGAACACTGAAGCTTTCTTT.